This TCR beta chain was obtained from a study of T cells in Graves' hyperthyroidism and ophthalmopathy. Turning to the study itself: Peripheral blood collection took place at initial diagnosis, before any treatment.

Ophthalmopathy cases met thresholds of Clinical Activity Score at least 3, NOSPECS grade at least 4 and duration under 3 months. Study findings and constraints: Most thyroid clonotypes with frequency above 0.001 were detected in blood. By a 13 V-J model, ophthalmopathy was set apart from stable hyperthyroidism.

The CDR3 totals 17 residues. V dropped 3 bases and J dropped 0 bases, with 15 bases sitting between them. CDR1 is SQVTM and CDR2 is ANQGSEA in the germline V gene. There were TCR beta CDR3 regions amplified from RNA transcripts. The TCR CDR3 was amplified in a first-round RT-PCR using the HTBI primer set. TCRdb reprocessed the multiplex PCR reads with MiXCR, giving one entry per CDR3 protein. The repertoire holds about 640,000 distinct CDR3 sequences, with less than 25% as singletons. As for this clonotype: Its antigen is not identified.

The receptor's source is a man aged 30 to 39 with Graves' ophthalmopathy. The rearrangement links TRBV29-1 to TRBJ2-6; TRBD1 or TRBD2 may be the D gene (5 bases each). Sequencing used blood. The CDR3 sequence is CSVEGRGPRSGANVLTF. The CDR3, as DNA: TGCAGCGTTGAGGGCCGGGGCCCCCGCTCTGGGGCCAACGTCCTGACTTTC.